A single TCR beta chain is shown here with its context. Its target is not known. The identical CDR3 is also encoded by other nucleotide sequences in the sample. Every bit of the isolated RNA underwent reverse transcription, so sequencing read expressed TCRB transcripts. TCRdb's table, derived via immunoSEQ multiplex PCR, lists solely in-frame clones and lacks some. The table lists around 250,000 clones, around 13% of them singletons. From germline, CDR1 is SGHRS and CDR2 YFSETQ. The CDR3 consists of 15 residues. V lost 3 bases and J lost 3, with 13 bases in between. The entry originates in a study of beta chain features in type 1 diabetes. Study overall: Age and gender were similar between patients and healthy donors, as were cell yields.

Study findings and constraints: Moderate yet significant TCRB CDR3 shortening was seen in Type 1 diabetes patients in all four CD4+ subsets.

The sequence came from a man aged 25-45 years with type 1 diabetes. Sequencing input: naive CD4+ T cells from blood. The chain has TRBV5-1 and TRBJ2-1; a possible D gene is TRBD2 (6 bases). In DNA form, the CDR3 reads TGCGCCAGCAGCTCGGGGACTGGGGGCTACAATGAGCAGTTCTTC. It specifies CASSSGTGGYNEQFF.